This TCR beta chain emerged from a study of blood T cell repertoires in COVID-19. The overall study: Sources were T cells, B-cell-depleted T cells, or PBMCs; the material itself was cDNA or gDNA.

Original data processing: How many nucleated cells were present was estimated from reference gene primer amplification. Method: immunoSEQ multiplex PCR; TCRdb's copy keeps in-frame clones and lacks some. The DNA gave D and trimming, while V, J and clone size come from that table. The table includes 200,000 to 300,000 clones, approximately 83% detected once. The V segment lost 7 bases and the J segment 4 bases; nucleotides outside the gene matches: 5. Germline V gene lookup returns CDR1 SNHLY and CDR2 FYNNEI. This CDR3 comprises 15 residues. The source is a woman under 40 who had recovered from COVID-19. The V and J genes are TRBV2 and TRBJ2-3; TRBD2 matches 13 bases. The source material was peripheral blood. CDR3 nucleotide sequence: TGTGCCAGCAAGAGACTAGCGGGGGGAGCAGATACGCAGTATTTT. Residues: CASKRLAGGADTQYF.